This record concerns one TCR beta chain sequence. The source of the sample is a study of blood T cell repertoires in COVID-19. CDR1 and CDR2 from the germline V gene are LNHNV and YYDKDF (reference sequence). This CDR3 has 17 amino acids. Between the trimmed V and J ends, which lost 1 base and 2 bases, there was a span of 15 bases. Measured with immunoSEQ multiplex PCR; TCRdb has only the in-frame clones, and not every one. This sample yields 150,000 or so clones, of which 75% to 90% are seen a single time; 4% belongs to the top ten. The chain uses TRBV15 and TRBJ2-1, with a weak D call TRBD2 (5 bases). Sequenced material: PBMCs or T cells enriched from blood (not recorded which). This TCR derives from a woman aged 40 to 55 who had been exposed to COVID-19. The CDR3 coding sequence is TGTGCCACCAGCAGAGCGCTAGCCCCCCTCACCTACAATGAGCAGTTCTTC. Translated: CATSRALAPLTYNEQFF.